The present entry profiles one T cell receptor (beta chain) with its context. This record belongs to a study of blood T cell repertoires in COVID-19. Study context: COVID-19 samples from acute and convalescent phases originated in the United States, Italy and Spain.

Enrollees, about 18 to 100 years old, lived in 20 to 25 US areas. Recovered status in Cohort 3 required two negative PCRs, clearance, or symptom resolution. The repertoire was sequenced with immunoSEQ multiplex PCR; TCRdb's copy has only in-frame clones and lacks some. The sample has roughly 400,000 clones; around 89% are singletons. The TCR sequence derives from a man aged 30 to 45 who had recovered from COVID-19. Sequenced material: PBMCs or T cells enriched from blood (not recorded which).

The DNA for the CDR3 is TGTGCCTGGGGACAGGGGAATCAGCCCCAGCATTTT. Translated, it gives CAWGQGNQPQHF. This sequence joins TRBV30 and TRBJ1-5; 9 bases line up with TRBD1. CDR3 length: 12 amino acids. V lost 5 bases, J lost 4 bases, and 0 bases stayed unmatched. Germline V lookup: CDR1 GTSNPN, CDR2 SVGIG (reference sequence). The full variable domain, completed using reference TRBV30 and TRBJ1-5, is SQTIHQWPATLVQPVGSPLSLECTVEGTSNPNLYWYRQAAGRGLQLLFYSVGIGQISSEVPQNLSASRPQDRQFILSSKKLLLSDSGFYLCAWGQGNQPQHFGDGTRLSIL.